The rows below give T cell receptor beta chains drawn from one sample of a study of Ad26.COV2.S vaccination and SARS-CoV-2 variants. The table came from immunoSEQ multiplex PCR; TCRdb's copy has only in-frame clones and leaves some out. The sample consists of fewer than 300,000 clones, about 89% of them appearing once. Source: peripheral blood, taken in a trial of Ad26.COV2.S vaccine versus placebo. These receptors all stem from a person aged 18-60 years who received the Ad26.COV2.S COVID-19 vaccine or a placebo. CDR3s include the opening cysteine and the closing phenylalanine or tryptophan. D genes are given only for firm matches. Not all rows give a size; the values are once, few, many and, for expanded clones, a class.

v_call: TRBV6-5; clone_size: once; d_call: .; j_call: TRBJ2-1; cdr3_nt: TGTGCCAGCAGTTTGGACGCCGGGTACGACAATGAGCAGTTCTTC; cdr3_aa: CASSLDAGYDNEQFF
v_call: TRBV5-1; clone_size: .; d_call: TRBD1; j_call: TRBJ2-5; cdr3_nt: TGCGCCAGCAGCCCGGGACAGTATCAAGAGACCCAGTACTTC; cdr3_aa: CASSPGQYQETQYF
v_call: TRBV7-2; clone_size: few; d_call: TRBD1; j_call: TRBJ1-6; cdr3_nt: TGTGCCAGCAGCTTCCGACAGGGGGGGAATTCACCCCTCCACTTT; cdr3_aa: CASSFRQGGNSPLHF
v_call: TRBV29-1; clone_size: .; d_call: .; j_call: TRBJ1-1; cdr3_nt: TGCAGCGTTTCCGGGACACCTAGGGACACTGAAGCTTTCTTT; cdr3_aa: CSVSGTPRDTEAFF
v_call: TRBV18; clone_size: .; d_call: TRBD1; j_call: TRBJ1-2; cdr3_nt: TGTGCCAGCTCACCACGTCAGGGGGTAGAGGGCTACACCTTC; cdr3_aa: CASSPRQGVEGYTF
v_call: TRBV10-1; clone_size: few; d_call: .; j_call: TRBJ1-2; cdr3_nt: TGCGCCAGTCGATTTCCCTGTTGGACAGCTAACTATGGCTACACCTTC; cdr3_aa: CASRFPCWTANYGYTF
v_call: TRBV27; clone_size: .; d_call: TRBD1; j_call: TRBJ1-4; cdr3_nt: TGTGCCAGCAGTTCACAAGGGGACAGGGTAGAAAAACTGTTTTTT; cdr3_aa: CASSSQGDRVEKLFF
v_call: TRBV5-1; clone_size: few; d_call: .; j_call: TRBJ1-1; cdr3_nt: TGCGCCAGCAGCTTTGGGACGAACACTGAAGCTTTCTTT; cdr3_aa: CASSFGTNTEAFF
v_call: TRBV6-5; clone_size: .; d_call: .; j_call: TRBJ1-1; cdr3_nt: TGTGCCAGCAGTTACCGGGGCAGGGGTGGCACTGAAGCTTTCTTT; cdr3_aa: CASSYRGRGGTEAFF
v_call: TRBV7-8; clone_size: .; d_call: TRBD1; j_call: TRBJ2-5; cdr3_nt: TGTGCCAGCAGCCCGTGGGACAGGGGTGGAGAGACCCAGTACTTC; cdr3_aa: CASSPWDRGGETQYF
v_call: TRBV19; clone_size: .; d_call: .; j_call: TRBJ2-2; cdr3_nt: TGTGCCAGTAAACAGTTACTTGCGAACACCGGGGAGCTGTTTTTT; cdr3_aa: CASKQLLANTGELFF
v_call: TRBV6-5; clone_size: .; d_call: TRBD1; j_call: TRBJ2-5; cdr3_nt: TGTGCCAGCAGTTACCCCGACAGGGCTGAAGAGACCCAGTACTTC; cdr3_aa: CASSYPDRAEETQYF
v_call: TRBV5-1; clone_size: .; d_call: .; j_call: TRBJ2-5; cdr3_nt: TGCGCCAGCAGCACGGTTGTTGGGGGAGAGACCCAGTACTTC; cdr3_aa: CASSTVVGGETQYF
v_call: TRBV7-9; clone_size: .; d_call: TRBD1; j_call: TRBJ1-5; cdr3_nt: TGTGCCAGCAGCGAGGGACAGGGATTGCGACAGCCCCAGCATTTT; cdr3_aa: CASSEGQGLRQPQHF